Reported below is one TCR beta chain. Its antigen remains unknown. Every bulk PBMC sample received the same 350 ng of DNA. TCRdb's copy holds only in-frame clones and misses some; the assay was immunoSEQ multiplex PCR. The sample includes fewer than 18,000 clones, roughly 84% of them seen just once. This sample was included in a study of blood T cell dynamics during melanoma immunotherapy. Across the whole study: Standard first-line treatment here was pembrolizumab or nivolumab plus ipilimumab in metastatic melanoma.

The study, taken as a whole, reports: Whether repertoire-driving clones were melanoma-specific could not be determined.

V dropped 4 bases and J dropped 4; count of bases not matched to a gene: 7. Germline V gives CDR1 SGHRS, CDR2 YFSETQ. The CDR3 length is 16 residues. The time point is: pre-treatment baseline. Patients with prior systemic cancer treatment, concomitant immunosuppressants, or other active malignancies were excluded. Sequenced here: blood, sampled from a patient treated with checkpoint blockade. The chain joins TRBV5-1 to TRBJ2-3; TRBD2 agrees at 12 bases. The receptor comes from a human donor with melanoma. Written as DNA, the CDR3 is TGCGCCAGCAGCAATCTAGCGGGGGGGCCCCCAGATACGCAGTATTTT. Translated: CASSNLAGGPPDTQYF. Complete variable domain (other parts from reference TRBV5-1 and TRBJ2-3): KAGVTQTPRYLIKTRGQQVTLSCSPISGHRSVSWYQQTPGQGLQFLFEYFSETQRNKGNFPGRFSGRQFSNSRSEMNVSTLELGDSALYLCASSNLAGGPPDTQYFGPGTRLTVL.